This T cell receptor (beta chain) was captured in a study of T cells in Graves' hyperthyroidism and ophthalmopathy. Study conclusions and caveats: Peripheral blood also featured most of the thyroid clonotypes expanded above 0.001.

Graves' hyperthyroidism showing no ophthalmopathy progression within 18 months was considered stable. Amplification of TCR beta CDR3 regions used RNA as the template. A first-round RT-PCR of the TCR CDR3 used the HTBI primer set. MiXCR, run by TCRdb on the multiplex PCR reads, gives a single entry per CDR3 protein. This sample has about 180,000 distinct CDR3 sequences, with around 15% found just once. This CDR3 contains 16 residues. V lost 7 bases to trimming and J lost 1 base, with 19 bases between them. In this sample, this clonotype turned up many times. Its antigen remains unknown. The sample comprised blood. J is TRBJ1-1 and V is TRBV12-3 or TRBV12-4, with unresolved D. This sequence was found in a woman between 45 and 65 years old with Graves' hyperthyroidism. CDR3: CASTLRHRSANTEAFF. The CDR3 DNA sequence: TGTGCCAGCACCCTCAGGCACCGGTCGGCGAACACTGAAGCTTTCTTT.